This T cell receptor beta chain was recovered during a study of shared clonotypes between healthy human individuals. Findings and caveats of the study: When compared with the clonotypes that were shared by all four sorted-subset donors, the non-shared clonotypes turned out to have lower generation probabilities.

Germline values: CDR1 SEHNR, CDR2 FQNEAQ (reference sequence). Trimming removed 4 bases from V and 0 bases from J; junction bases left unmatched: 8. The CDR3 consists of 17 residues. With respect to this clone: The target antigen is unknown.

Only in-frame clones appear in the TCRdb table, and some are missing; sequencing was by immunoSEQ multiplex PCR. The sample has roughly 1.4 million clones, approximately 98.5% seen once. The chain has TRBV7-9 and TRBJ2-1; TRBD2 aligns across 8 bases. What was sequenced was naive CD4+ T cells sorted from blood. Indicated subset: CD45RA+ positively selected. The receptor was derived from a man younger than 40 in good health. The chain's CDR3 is CASSSFLSGSSYNEQFF. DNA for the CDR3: TGTGCCAGCAGCTCATTCCTAAGCGGGAGCTCCTACAATGAGCAGTTCTTC. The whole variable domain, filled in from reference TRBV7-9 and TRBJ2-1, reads DTGVSQNPRHKITKRGQNVTFRCDPISEHNRLYWYRQTLGQGPEFLTYFQNEAQLEKSRLLSDRFSAERPKGSFSTLEIQRTEQGDSAMYLCASSSFLSGSSYNEQFFGPGTRLTVL.